This T cell receptor beta chain was sequenced for a study of cytomegalovirus exposure and HLA in healthy donors. Study in general: Ancestry clustering placed 70% to 85% of several hundred genotyped donors in the Caucasian-associated cluster.

The study ran its PCR with 60 Vbeta and 13 Jbeta primers. Some clones are missing from TCRdb's copy, which holds only in-frame ones; the method was immunoSEQ multiplex PCR. The table includes about 120,000 clones, roughly 69% detected once. About this clone: Its specificity is unknown.

Notes on the study in general: Researchers catalogued roughly 150 TCR beta chains as cytomegalovirus-associated.

CDR1 is SNHLY, CDR2 FYNNEI, per germline. The ends lost 4 bases at V and 4 bases at J; junction bases unmatched: 10. The CDR3 covers 16 residues. Input material: PBMCs. The chain links TRBV2 to TRBJ2-1, with TRBD1 matching 7 bases. The sequence was obtained from a woman in her thirties or forties in good health and CMV-seropositive. The CDR3 loop is CASSAGQRLAYNEQFF. CDR3 nucleotides: TGTGCCAGCAGTGCGGGACAGCGTTTAGCGTACAATGAGCAGTTCTTC.